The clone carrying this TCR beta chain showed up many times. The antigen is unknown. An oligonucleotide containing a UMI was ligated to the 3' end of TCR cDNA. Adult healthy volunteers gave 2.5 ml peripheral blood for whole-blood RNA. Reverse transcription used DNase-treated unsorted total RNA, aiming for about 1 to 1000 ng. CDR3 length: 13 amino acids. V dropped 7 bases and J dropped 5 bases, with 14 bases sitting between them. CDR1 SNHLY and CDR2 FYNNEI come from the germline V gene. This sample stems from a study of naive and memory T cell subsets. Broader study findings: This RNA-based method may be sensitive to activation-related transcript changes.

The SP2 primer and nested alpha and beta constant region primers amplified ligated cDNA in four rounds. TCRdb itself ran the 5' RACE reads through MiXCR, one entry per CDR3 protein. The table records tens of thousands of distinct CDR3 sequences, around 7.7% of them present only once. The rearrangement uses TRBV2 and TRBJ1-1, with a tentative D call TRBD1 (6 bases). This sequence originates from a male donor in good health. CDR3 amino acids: CASKPGGRTEAFF. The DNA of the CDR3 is TGTGCCAGCAAGCCCGGGGGGCGAACTGAAGCTTTCTTT. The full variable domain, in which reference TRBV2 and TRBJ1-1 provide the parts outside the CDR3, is EPEVTQTPSHQVTQMGQEVILRCVPISNHLYFYWYRQILGQKVEFLVSFYNNEISEKSEIFDDQFSVERPDGSNFTLKIRSTKLEDSAMYFCASKPGGRTEAFFGQGTRLTVV.